The subject of this entry is one T cell receptor beta chain. Its cognate antigen is unknown. The CDR3 totals 17 residues. Germline V gene data show CDR1 as LNHDA and CDR2 as SQIVND (reference sequence). V trimming: 8 bases; J trimming: 2 bases; junction bases outside the gene matches: 17. This sample is drawn from a study of identifying expanded T cells in peripheral blood. Overall study findings and caveats: Over two and four weeks, about 15 and 18 clones changed, versus 1.2 between replicates. Variance in clone template counts between approximately two-week samples significantly increased with total template count across all healthy donors.

The method was immunoSEQ multiplex PCR; TCRdb's version includes in-frame clones alone and lacks a portion of them. The sample carries 50,000 to 60,000 clones, around 86% recorded once. During the collection period, no donor immune events like infections were recorded. The gene calls are TRBV19 and TRBJ2-5; 7 nucleotides match TRBD2. The receptor's source is a person aged 18 to 75 in good health. Sequenced: blood. The CDR3 sequence is CASQSLRGWGGQETQYF. The DNA of the CDR3 is TGTGCCAGTCAAAGTCTGCGCGGATGGGGGGGTCAAGAGACCCAGTACTTC.